The 17 T cell receptor beta chains below all came from one sample that was sequenced in a study of blood T cell repertoires in COVID-19. TCRdb's table, derived via immunoSEQ multiplex PCR, lists solely in-frame clones and lacks some. Counted here are about 300,000 clones, around 92% occurring once; the ten biggest clones make up 1.5% to 2%. The sequenced material came from peripheral blood. These receptor sequences come from a woman aged 30 to 39 with COVID-19, enrolled during active disease.

As DNA, the CDR3 is TGTGCCAGCGGACAGTACAGTTACAATGAGCAGTTCTTC. It translates to CASGQYSYNEQFF. V is TRBV7-9 and J is TRBJ2-1; maybe TRBD1 (6 bases). The germline gives CDR1 SEHNR, CDR2 FQNEAQ (reference sequence). This CDR3 contains 13 residues. V dropped 8 bases and J dropped 4 bases, with 12 bases sitting between them. Filled out from reference TRBV7-9 and TRBJ2-1, the complete variable domain reads DTGVSQNPRHKITKRGQNVTFRCDPISEHNRLYWYRQTLGQGPEFLTYFQNEAQLEKSRLLSDRFSAERPKGSFSTLEIQRTEQGDSAMYLCASGQYSYNEQFFGPGTRLTVL.

This chain joins TRBV19 and TRBJ1-3; D perhaps matches TRBD1 (5 bases). Germline values: CDR1 LNHDA, CDR2 SQIVND (reference sequence). The CDR3 is 14 residues long. The V gene lost 6 bases and the J gene lost 4 bases, with 13 bases spanning the gap. This chain's CDR3 is CASSSGSAGNTIYF. The CDR3 DNA reads TGTGCCAGTAGCTCAGGGTCCGCCGGAAACACCATATATTTT.

This chain joins TRBV9 and TRBJ2-5; 11 bases agree with TRBD2. The germline CDR1 and CDR2 sequences are SGDLS and YYNGEE. With 0 bases clipped from V and 4 bases from J, the junction kept 11 bases outside the gene matches. The CDR3 totals 18 residues. The CDR3 is CASSVGNSGGASVETQYF. CDR3 nucleotides: TGTGCCAGCAGCGTAGGAAATAGCGGGGGGGCCTCGGTAGAGACCCAGTACTTC.

The chain couples TRBV9 to TRBJ2-3; TRBD1 aligns across 8 bases. V dropped 4 bases and J dropped 3; count of bases not matched to a gene: 7. CDR1 SGDLS and CDR2 YYNGEE come from the germline V gene. CDR3 size: 15 residues. The CDR3 bases are TGTGCCAGCAGCACAGTGGGACAGGTTACAGATACGCAGTATTTT. Translated, it gives CASSTVGQVTDTQYF.

The rearrangement uses TRBV7-2 and TRBJ2-5; D may be TRBD2 (5 bases). Trimming removed 2 bases from V and 2 bases from J, with 6 bases in between. Looked up from germline, CDR1 is SGHTA and CDR2 is FQGNSA. This CDR3 has 13 residues. CDR3 sequence (DNA): TGTGCCAGCAGCTTAACTAGACAAGAGACCCAGTACTTC. This gives the protein CASSLTRQETQYF. The full variable domain, its missing parts supplied by reference TRBV7-2 and TRBJ2-5, is GAGVSQSPSNKVTEKGKDVELRCDPISGHTALYWYRQSLGQGLEFLIYFQGNSAPDKSGLPSDRFSAERTGGSVSTLTIQRTQQEDSAVYLCASSLTRQETQYFGPGTRLLVL.

The chain has TRBV7-9 and TRBJ2-6; possible D gene TRBD1, 6 bases. This CDR3 has 16 amino acids. Germline loops: CDR1 SEHNR, CDR2 FQNEAQ (reference sequence). Trimming took 3 bases from V and 2 from J, leaving 11 bases between them. CDR3 bases: TGTGCCAGCAGCTTTACAGGGTACGCTGGGGCCAACGTCCTGACTTTC. Translating gives CASSFTGYAGANVLTF.

V is TRBV14 and J is TRBJ1-2, with D possibly TRBD1 on 6 matching bases. Trimming stripped 2 bases from V and 4 bases from J, with 11 bases between. CDR1 and CDR2 (germline): SGHDN, FVKESK. This CDR3 region has 14 residues. The chain's CDR3 is CASSQRGSGYGYTF. DNA of the CDR3: TGTGCCAGCAGCCAAAGGGGGTCGGGCTATGGCTACACCTTC.

V and J are TRBV7-6 and TRBJ2-1, with TRBD2 matching over 7 bases. Germline loops: CDR1 SGHVS, CDR2 FNYEAQ. The J segment lost 5 bases and the V segment lost 3 bases, leaving 7 bases of the junction unmatched. CDR3 length equals 15 residues. DNA of the CDR3: TGTGCCAGCAGCTTGACGGGGGGAGGGAACAATGAGCAGTTCTTC. Amino acids: CASSLTGGGNNEQFF.

V is TRBV7-2 and J is TRBJ2-7; TRBD1 might be the D (6 bases). CDR1 and CDR2 from the germline V gene are SGHTA and FQGNSA. Trimming shortened V by 5 bases and J by 6 bases, and 11 bases separated the two germline ends. There are 12 residues in the CDR3. The CDR3 spells CASSVTGPEQYF. In DNA, the CDR3 is TGTGCCAGCAGCGTAACAGGGCCCGAGCAGTACTTC.

This clone appeared a single time. V usage is TRBV10-1 and J usage is TRBJ2-3; 11 nucleotides align to TRBD1. The CDR3 consists of 15 residues. With V trimmed by 7 bases and J by 4 bases, 7 bases remained unmatched. Germline assignment: CDR1 WNHNN and CDR2 SYGVQD (reference sequence). The CDR3 region has the DNA TGCGCCAGCACCAGGACAGGGGGCAAGTCAGATACGCAGTATTTT. It yields the protein CASTRTGGKSDTQYF.

This chain uses TRBV20-1 with TRBJ2-7, with a weak D call TRBD1 (5 bases). Germline CDR1 DFQATT, CDR2 SNEGSKA (reference sequence). The CDR3 runs 11 residues. The ends were cut back, 5 bases at V and 6 bases at J, with 11 bases in the middle. The DNA of the CDR3 is TGCAGTGCTTCTCTTAGGGGCGAGCAGTACTTC. This encodes CSASLRGEQYF.

The genes are TRBV7-9 and TRBJ2-3; weak D call: TRBD1 (6 bases). The CDR3 is 13 amino acids. The ends were cut back, 0 bases at V and 9 bases at J, with 10 bases in the middle. From germline, CDR1 is SEHNR and CDR2 FQNEAQ (reference sequence). The DNA of the CDR3 is TGTGCCAGCAGCTTAGCACAGGGTTTCACGCAGTATTTT. Encoded protein: CASSLAQGFTQYF.

The chain uses TRBV19 and TRBJ1-6; possible D gene TRBD1, 6 bases. From germline, CDR1 is LNHDA and CDR2 SQIVND (reference sequence). Trimming pared 6 bases from V and 4 bases from J, leaving 16 bases between. This CDR3 is 16 amino acids long. The CDR3 is CASSPGGALYNSPLHF. The CDR3 DNA reads TGTGCCAGTAGCCCGGGGGGGGCCCTGTATAATTCACCCCTCCACTTT.

This rearrangement joins TRBV24-1 to TRBJ1-5; D perhaps matches TRBD1 (5 bases). Germline V gene lookup returns CDR1 KGHDR and CDR2 SFDVKD. V was trimmed by 3 bases and J by 2 bases, leaving 16 bases between them. CDR3 length: 17 residues. The CDR3 coding sequence is TGTGCCACCAGTGATGGTCCGGGGGATGGGGGCAATCAGCCCCAGCATTTT. Its translation is CATSDGPGDGGNQPQHF.

The rearrangement uses TRBV7-8 and TRBJ2-1, with 12 bases matching TRBD2. The CDR3 has 15 residues. Germline lookup yields CDR1 SGHVS and CDR2 FQNEAQ. V dropped 5 bases and J dropped 10; count of bases not matched to a gene: 9. CDR3 coding DNA: TGTGCCAGCAGCGCCCCTAGCGGGGGGGCCGGGGAGCAGTTCTTC. Translated: CASSAPSGGAGEQFF.

This sequence joins TRBV27 and TRBJ1-2; possible D gene TRBD1, 6 bases. The CDR3 covers 13 residues. Per the germline V gene, CDR1 is MNHEY and CDR2 is SMNVEV (reference sequence). Trimming stripped 6 bases from V and 6 bases from J, with 14 bases between. The CDR3 is CASRKTGSDGYTF. The CDR3 region has the DNA TGTGCCAGCAGGAAAACAGGGTCGGATGGCTACACCTTC.

The chain has TRBV2 and TRBJ1-4; D is ambiguous. This CDR3 is 12 amino acids long. Germline CDR1 and CDR2: SNHLY and FYNNEI. The germline V and J ends were trimmed by 5 bases and 6 bases, with 7 bases remaining between them. The CDR3 DNA follows: TGTGCCAGCAGTCGGCAGGATGAAAAACTGTTTTTT. Its translation: CASSRQDEKLFF.